This is a list of T cell receptor beta chains from one sample in a study of blood T cell repertoires in COVID-19. Assay: immunoSEQ multiplex PCR; the TCRdb copy retains only in-frame clones and omits some. The sample contains over 25,000 clones, roughly 80% of which appear only once. The sample was peripheral blood. These receptors were obtained from a woman over 75 with acute or convalescent COVID-19. The CDR3 runs from the conserved cysteine through the conserved F or W. The D gene is left open where the match is weak.

j_call	v_call	d_call	cdr3_aa
TRBJ2-7	TRBV5-4	NA	CASSSPRERREQYF
TRBJ1-1	TRBV6-5	NA	CASKSVGTEAFF
TRBJ2-3	TRBV11-2	TRBD2	CASSLVAAGAGGVDTQYF
TRBJ2-5	TRBV7-2	TRBD2	CASSSSGLAGRETQYF
TRBJ1-6	TRBV7-2	NA	CASSPRDFPTYNSPLHF
TRBJ1-5	TRBV5-1	TRBD1	CASSLTGQGVQPQHF
TRBJ2-7	TRBV27	TRBD2	CASSPNERGHYEQYF
TRBJ1-2	TRBV11-1	NA	CASSPGRGGYGYTF
TRBJ2-7	TRBV18	NA	CASSPPGTSTYEQYF
TRBJ1-4	TRBV3-1/TRBV3-2	NA	CASSPRDIEFPNEKLFF
TRBJ1-5	TRBV28	NA	CASMAGSTINQPQHF
TRBJ1-1	TRBV5-4	TRBD1	CASSLGQGRRGSFF
TRBJ2-5	TRBV4-2	TRBD2	CASSQEISGGFAETQYF
TRBJ1-2	TRBV10-3	NA	CAIGPGDRLSYGYTF
TRBJ2-7	TRBV7-2	NA	CASSLEGALDEQYF
TRBJ1-3	TRBV27	NA	CASSSPSRNTIYF
TRBJ2-5	TRBV29-1	TRBD1	CSVGRDRAETQYF
TRBJ1-5	TRBV19	NA	CASSRGNQPQHF
TRBJ1-5	TRBV6-6	TRBD1	CASAPGTANQPQHF
TRBJ1-5	TRBV5-8	NA	CASNRGGRSQPQHF
TRBJ1-2	TRBV15	NA	CATSSGWYGYTF
TRBJ2-4	TRBV20-1	TRBD2	CSASLLAGENIQYF
TRBJ2-7	TRBV5-5	TRBD1	CASSPDRGYEQYF
TRBJ2-7	TRBV5-1	NA	CASQGQATYEQYF
TRBJ1-5	TRBV6-1	NA	CASSDPPQGMSNQPQHF
TRBJ1-1	TRBV24-1	NA	CATSDSAQGNTEAFF
TRBJ2-2	TRBV2	TRBD1	CASSQTGTGGRELFF
TRBJ1-1	TRBV30	NA	CAWRVSGKNTEAFF
TRBJ2-3	TRBV27	NA	CASSTRQGGDLTDTQYF
TRBJ2-2	TRBV18	TRBD1	CASSRQGPTSNTGELFF
TRBJ1-1	TRBV12-5	NA	CASGWGGYTEAFF
TRBJ2-1	TRBV6-5	NA	CASSSRAQGEQFF
TRBJ2-1	TRBV4-1	NA	CASSQEGAFNDGQFF
TRBJ1-4	TRBV2	TRBD1	CASRTGQGREKLFF
TRBJ2-5	TRBV28	NA	CASSFNRETQYF
TRBJ2-7	TRBV3-1/TRBV3-2	TRBD2	CASREGSPEREAEQYF
TRBJ1-5	TRBV19	TRBD1	CASRPGQGINQPQHF
TRBJ2-2	TRBV19	NA	CASGQLTNTGELFF
TRBJ2-1	TRBV12-3/TRBV12-4	NA	CASTLRTVGEQFF
TRBJ1-1	TRBV30	TRBD1	CAWSVGQGATAFF
TRBJ2-2	TRBV28	TRBD2	CASRLTSGNTGELFF
TRBJ1-1	TRBV29-1	NA	CSWGNPNTEAFF
TRBJ1-5	TRBV27	NA	CASSQRGMQPQHF
TRBJ1-5	TRBV5-8	NA	CASSIYPQPQHF
TRBJ1-4	TRBV6-2/TRBV6-3	NA	CASSSPGQPNEKLFF
TRBJ1-2	TRBV18	NA	CASSPSTVPGYGYTF
TRBJ2-1	TRBV15	TRBD1	CATSSPWTGLGYNEQFF